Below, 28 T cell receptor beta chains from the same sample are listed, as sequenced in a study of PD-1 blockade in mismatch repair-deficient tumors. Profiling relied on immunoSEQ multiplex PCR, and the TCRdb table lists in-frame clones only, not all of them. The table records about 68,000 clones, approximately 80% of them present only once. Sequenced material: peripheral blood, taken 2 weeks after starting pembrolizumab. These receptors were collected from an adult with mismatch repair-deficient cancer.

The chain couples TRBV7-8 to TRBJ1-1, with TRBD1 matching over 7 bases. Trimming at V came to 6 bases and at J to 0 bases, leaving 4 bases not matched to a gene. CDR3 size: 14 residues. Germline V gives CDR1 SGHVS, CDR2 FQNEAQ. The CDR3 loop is CASRPGQMNTEAFF. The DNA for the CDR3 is TGTGCCAGCAGGCCGGGACAGATGAACACTGAAGCTTTCTTT.

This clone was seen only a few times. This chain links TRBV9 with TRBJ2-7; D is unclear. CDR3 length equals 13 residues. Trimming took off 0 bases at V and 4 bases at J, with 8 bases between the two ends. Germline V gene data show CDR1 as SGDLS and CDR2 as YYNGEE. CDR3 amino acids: CASSVGSSYEQYF. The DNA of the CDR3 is TGTGCCAGCAGCGTAGGATCTAGTTACGAGCAGTACTTC.

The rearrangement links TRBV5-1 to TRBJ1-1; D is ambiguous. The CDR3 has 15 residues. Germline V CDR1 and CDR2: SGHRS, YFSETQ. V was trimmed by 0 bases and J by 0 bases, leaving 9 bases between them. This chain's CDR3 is CASSLASDMNTEAFF. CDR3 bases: TGCGCCAGCAGCTTGGCGTCAGACATGAACACTGAAGCTTTCTTT.

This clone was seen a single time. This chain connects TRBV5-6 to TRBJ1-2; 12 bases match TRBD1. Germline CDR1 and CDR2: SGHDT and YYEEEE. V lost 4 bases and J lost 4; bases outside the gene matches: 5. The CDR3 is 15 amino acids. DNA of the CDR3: TGTGCCAGCAGCGTGGGACAGGGGGCCGTCTATGGCTACACCTTC. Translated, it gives CASSVGQGAVYGYTF.

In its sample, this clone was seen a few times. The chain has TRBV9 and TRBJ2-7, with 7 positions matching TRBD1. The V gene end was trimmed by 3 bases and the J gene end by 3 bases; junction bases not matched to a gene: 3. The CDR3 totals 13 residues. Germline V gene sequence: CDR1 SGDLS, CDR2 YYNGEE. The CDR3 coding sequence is TGTGCCAGCAGCGCCCGGGACAGCTACGAGCAGTACTTC. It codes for CASSARDSYEQYF. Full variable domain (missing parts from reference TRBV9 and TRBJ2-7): DSGVTQTPKHLITATGQRVTLRCSPRSGDLSVYWYQQSLDQGLQFLIQYYNGEERAKGNILERFSAQQFPDLHSELNLSSLELGDSALYFCASSARDSYEQYFGPGTRLTVT.

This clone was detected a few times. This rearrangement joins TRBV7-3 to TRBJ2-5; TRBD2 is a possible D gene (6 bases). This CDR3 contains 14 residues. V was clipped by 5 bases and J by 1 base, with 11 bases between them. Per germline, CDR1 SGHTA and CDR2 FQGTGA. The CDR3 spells CASSRRGGQETQYF. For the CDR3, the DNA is TGTGCCAGCAGCCGGCGGGGCGGCCAAGAGACCCAGTACTTC.

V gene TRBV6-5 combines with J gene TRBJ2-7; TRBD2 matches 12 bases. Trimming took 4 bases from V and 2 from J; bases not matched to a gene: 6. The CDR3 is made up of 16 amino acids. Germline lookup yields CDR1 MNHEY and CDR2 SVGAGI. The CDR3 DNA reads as TGTGCCAGCAGTTTATTACTAGCGGGAGGCCCCTACGAGCAGTACTTC. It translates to CASSLLLAGGPYEQYF.

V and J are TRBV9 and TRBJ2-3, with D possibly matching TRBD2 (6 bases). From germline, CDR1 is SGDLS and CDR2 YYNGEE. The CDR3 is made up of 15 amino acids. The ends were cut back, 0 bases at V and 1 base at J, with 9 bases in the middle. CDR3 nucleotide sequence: TGTGCCAGCAGCGTAGCTCCGGGAGGCACAGATACGCAGTATTTT. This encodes CASSVAPGGTDTQYF. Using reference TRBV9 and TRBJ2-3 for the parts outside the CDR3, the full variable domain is DSGVTQTPKHLITATGQRVTLRCSPRSGDLSVYWYQQSLDQGLQFLIQYYNGEERAKGNILERFSAQQFPDLHSELNLSSLELGDSALYFCASSVAPGGTDTQYFGPGTRLTVL.

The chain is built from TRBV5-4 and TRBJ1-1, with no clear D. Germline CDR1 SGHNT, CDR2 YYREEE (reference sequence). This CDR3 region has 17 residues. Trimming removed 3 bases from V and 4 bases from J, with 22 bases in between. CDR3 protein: CASSSRPGRSSPTEAFF. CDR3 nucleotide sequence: TGTGCCAGCAGCTCCCGACCTGGACGGTCCTCTCCCACTGAAGCTTTCTTT.

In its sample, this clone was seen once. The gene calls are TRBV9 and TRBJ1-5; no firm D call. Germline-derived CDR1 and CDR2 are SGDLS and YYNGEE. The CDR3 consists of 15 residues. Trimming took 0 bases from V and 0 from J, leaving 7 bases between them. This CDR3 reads CASSVGQNSNQPQHF. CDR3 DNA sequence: TGTGCCAGCAGCGTAGGGCAGAATAGCAATCAGCCCCAGCATTTT. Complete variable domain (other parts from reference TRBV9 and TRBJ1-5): DSGVTQTPKHLITATGQRVTLRCSPRSGDLSVYWYQQSLDQGLQFLIQYYNGEERAKGNILERFSAQQFPDLHSELNLSSLELGDSALYFCASSVGQNSNQPQHFGDGTRLSIL.

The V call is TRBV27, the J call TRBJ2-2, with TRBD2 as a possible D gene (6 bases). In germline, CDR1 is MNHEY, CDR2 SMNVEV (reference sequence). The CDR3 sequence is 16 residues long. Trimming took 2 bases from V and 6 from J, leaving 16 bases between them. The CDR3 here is CASSLGGETAAGELFF. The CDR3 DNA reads TGTGCCAGCAGTTTAGGAGGGGAGACGGCGGCCGGGGAGCTGTTTTTT.

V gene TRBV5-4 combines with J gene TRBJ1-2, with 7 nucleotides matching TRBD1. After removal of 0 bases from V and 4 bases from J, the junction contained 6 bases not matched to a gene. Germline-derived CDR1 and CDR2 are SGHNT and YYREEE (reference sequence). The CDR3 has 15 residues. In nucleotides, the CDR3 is TGTGCCAGCAGCTTGGTGTCAGGGGGGGGCTATGGCTACACCTTC. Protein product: CASSLVSGGGYGYTF.

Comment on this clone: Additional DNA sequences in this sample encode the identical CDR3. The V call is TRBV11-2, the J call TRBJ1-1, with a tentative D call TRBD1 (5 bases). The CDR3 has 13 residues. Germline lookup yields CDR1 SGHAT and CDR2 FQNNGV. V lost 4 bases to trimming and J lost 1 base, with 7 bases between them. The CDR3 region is CASSSDRNTEAFF. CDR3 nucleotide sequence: TGTGCCAGCAGCTCAGACAGGAACACTGAAGCTTTCTTT.

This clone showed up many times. CDR3 sequence reads: CASLSLTPGETTYEQYF. The CDR3 bases are TGTGCCAGCCTTAGTTTGACCCCGGGGGAAACTACTTACGAGCAGTACTTC. The chain combines TRBV2 with TRBJ2-7; perhaps TRBD2 as D (6 bases). The CDR3 length is 17 residues. The V end lost 8 bases, the J end lost 4 bases, and 27 bases lay between the germline ends. Germline loops: CDR1 SNHLY, CDR2 FYNNEI.

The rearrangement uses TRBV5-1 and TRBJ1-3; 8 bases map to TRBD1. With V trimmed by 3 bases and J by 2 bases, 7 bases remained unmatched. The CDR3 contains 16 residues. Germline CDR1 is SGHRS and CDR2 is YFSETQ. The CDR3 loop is CASSSGTGDTGNTIYF. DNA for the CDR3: TGCGCCAGCAGCTCGGGGACAGGCGATACTGGAAACACCATATATTTT.

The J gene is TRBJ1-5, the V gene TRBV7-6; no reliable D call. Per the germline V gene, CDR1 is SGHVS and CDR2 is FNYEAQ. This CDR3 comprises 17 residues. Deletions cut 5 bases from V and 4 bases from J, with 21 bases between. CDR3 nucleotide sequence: TGTGCCAGCAGCCCCGGAACGCTTACAGCGACTAATCAGCCCCAGCATTTT. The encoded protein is CASSPGTLTATNQPQHF.

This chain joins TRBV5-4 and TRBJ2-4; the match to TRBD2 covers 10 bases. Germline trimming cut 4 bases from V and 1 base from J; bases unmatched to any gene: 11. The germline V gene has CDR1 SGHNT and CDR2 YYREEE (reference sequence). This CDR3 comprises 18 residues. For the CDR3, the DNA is TGTGCCAGCAGCCCACCCCCTAGCGGGAGTGACGCCAAAAACATTCAGTACTTC. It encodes CASSPPPSGSDAKNIQYF.

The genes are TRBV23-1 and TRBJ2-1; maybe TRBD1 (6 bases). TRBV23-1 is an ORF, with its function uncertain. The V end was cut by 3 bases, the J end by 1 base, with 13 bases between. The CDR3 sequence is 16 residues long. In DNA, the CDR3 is TGCGCCAGCAGTCATACTCCGGACAGATCCTACAATGAGCAGTTCTTC. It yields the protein CASSHTPDRSYNEQFF.

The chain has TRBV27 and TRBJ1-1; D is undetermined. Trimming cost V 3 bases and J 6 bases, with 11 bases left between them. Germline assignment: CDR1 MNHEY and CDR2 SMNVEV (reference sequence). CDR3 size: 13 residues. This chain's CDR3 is CASSLRSWAEAFF. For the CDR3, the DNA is TGTGCCAGCAGTTTGAGGTCTTGGGCTGAAGCTTTCTTT.

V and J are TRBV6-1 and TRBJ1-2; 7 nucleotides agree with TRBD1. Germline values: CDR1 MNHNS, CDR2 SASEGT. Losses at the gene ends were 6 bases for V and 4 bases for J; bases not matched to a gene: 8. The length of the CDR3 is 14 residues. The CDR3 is CASSPRGGLYGYTF. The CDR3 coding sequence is TGTGCCAGCAGCCCCAGGGGGGGGCTCTATGGCTACACCTTC.

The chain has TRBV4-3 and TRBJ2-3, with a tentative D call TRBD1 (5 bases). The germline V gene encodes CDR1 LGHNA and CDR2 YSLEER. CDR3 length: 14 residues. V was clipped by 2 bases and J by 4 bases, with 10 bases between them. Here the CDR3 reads CASSQSWGADTQYF. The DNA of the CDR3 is TGCGCCAGCAGCCAAAGTTGGGGCGCAGATACGCAGTATTTT.

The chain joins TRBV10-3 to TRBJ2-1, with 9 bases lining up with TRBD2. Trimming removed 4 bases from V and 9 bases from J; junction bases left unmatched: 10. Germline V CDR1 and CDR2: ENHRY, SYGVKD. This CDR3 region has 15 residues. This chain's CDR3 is CAISGGGRAMGEQFF. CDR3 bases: TGTGCCATCAGTGGCGGCGGGAGGGCCATGGGTGAGCAGTTCTTC.

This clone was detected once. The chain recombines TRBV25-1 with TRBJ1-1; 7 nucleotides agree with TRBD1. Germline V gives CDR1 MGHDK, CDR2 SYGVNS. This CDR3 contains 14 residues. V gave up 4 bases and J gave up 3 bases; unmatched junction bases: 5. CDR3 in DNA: TGTGCCAGCAGTGTTCCGGGACAGCACACTGAAGCTTTCTTT. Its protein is CASSVPGQHTEAFF. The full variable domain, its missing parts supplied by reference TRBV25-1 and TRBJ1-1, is EADIYQTPRYLVIGTGKKITLECSQTMGHDKMYWYQQDPGMELHLIHYSYGVNSTEKGDLSSESTVSRIRTEHFPLTLESARPSHTSQYLCASSVPGQHTEAFFGQGTRLTVV.

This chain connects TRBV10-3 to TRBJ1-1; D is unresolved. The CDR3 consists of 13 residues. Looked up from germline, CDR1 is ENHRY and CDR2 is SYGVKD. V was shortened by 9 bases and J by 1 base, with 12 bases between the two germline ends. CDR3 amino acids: CAIQFKQNTEAFF. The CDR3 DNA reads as TGTGCCATACAATTCAAGCAGAACACTGAAGCTTTCTTT.

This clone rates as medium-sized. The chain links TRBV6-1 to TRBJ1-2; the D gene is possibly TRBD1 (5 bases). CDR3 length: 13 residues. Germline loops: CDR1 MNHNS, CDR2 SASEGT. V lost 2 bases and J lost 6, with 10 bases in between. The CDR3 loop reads CASSERGIDGYTF. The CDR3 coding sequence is TGTGCCAGCAGTGAACGGGGGATCGATGGCTACACCTTC.

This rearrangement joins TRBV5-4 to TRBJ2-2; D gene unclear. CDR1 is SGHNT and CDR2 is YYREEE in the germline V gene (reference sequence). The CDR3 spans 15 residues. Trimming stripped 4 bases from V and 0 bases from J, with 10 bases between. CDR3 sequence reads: CASSRQQTNTGELFF. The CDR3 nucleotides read TGTGCCAGCAGCCGCCAACAGACGAACACCGGGGAGCTGTTTTTT.

The CDR3 loop reads CASSPEGGNTGELFF. In nucleotides, the CDR3 is TGTGCCAGCAGCCCCGAGGGGGGCAACACCGGGGAGCTGTTTTTT. The chain joins TRBV7-3 to TRBJ2-2; D possibly uses TRBD1 or TRBD2 (6 bases each). The CDR3 is 15 residues long. In germline, CDR1 is SGHTA, CDR2 FQGTGA. Trimming removed 5 bases from V and 2 bases from J, with 12 bases in between. The full variable domain, its missing parts supplied by reference TRBV7-3 and TRBJ2-2, is GAGVSQTPSNKVTEKGKYVELRCDPISGHTALYWYRQSLGQGPEFLIYFQGTGAADDSGLPNDRFFAVRPEGSVSTLKIQRTERGDSAVYLCASSPEGGNTGELFFGEGSRLTVL.

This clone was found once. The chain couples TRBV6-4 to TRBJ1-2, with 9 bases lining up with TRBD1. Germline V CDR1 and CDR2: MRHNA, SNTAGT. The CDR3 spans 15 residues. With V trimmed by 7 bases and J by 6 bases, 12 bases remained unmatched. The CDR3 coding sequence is TGTGCCAGCACCCCACTATTTGGACAGGGGCATGGCTACACCTTC. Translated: CASTPLFGQGHGYTF.